This T cell receptor beta chain was found in a study of tumor-infiltrating lymphocytes in primary liver carcinoma. Study in general: Each of the samples returned roughly 3.65 to 8 million productive TCRbeta reads (a yield similar across tissue types). Study outcomes and limitations: Tumors significantly exceeded blood in top-250-clone fraction (p = 0.039). All five tumor regions shared only about 7-25% of top clones.

Of note for this clonotype: Antigen specificity is unknown. A junction boundary mismatches the germline segment, possibly from a read error.

The input was approximately 500 ng total RNA; TCR beta cDNA was made from it with a constant-region primer. Slightly modified ARM-PCR served as the procedure for the TCR beta libraries. These libraries came from three rounds of nested multiplex PCR. With TRBV1-TRBV30 forward primers and a C-beta reverse primer, the first two PCR rounds were run for approximately 10 cycles each. TCRdb processed the multiplex PCR reads anew with MiXCR; each CDR3 protein has one entry. The sample consists of some 120,000 distinct CDR3 sequences, around 60% of them appearing once. Investigators took RNA and DNA out together from 20-30 mg of unsorted bulk tissue. Per the germline V gene, CDR1 is SGHTA and CDR2 is FQGTGA. There are 13 residues in the CDR3.

The chain carries TRBV7-3 and TRBJ2-1, with TRBD2 as a possible D gene (6 bases). The specimen was liver tumor tissue from sampling region 3. Described subset: tumor region T3, left-lateral pole. The origin of this receptor is a woman aged 55-69 years with primary liver carcinoma and hepatitis B virus infection. CDR3 in DNA: TGTGCCAACAGCTCCGGAAAACGGGGGGAGCAGTTCTTC. Its protein product is CANSSGKRGEQFF.